Below, 10 T cell receptor beta chains from the same sample are listed, as sequenced in a study of T-cell memory formation after mild COVID-19. TCRdb fed the 5' RACE reads into MiXCR, producing one record per CDR3 protein. The sample has fewer than 200,000 distinct CDR3 sequences, over 20% seen once. The sample was PBMCs or a T cell subset sorted from them (not recorded which). Receptor source: an adult woman who had mild COVID-19 (a few samples of this study predate the infection). Cell type and time point are not known.

This chain joins TRBV7-9 and TRBJ2-1; the D gene could be TRBD1 or TRBD2 (6 bases each). CDR1 is SEHNR, CDR2 FQNEAQ, per germline (reference sequence). CDR3 size: 15 residues. Between the trimmed V and J ends, which lost 6 bases and 2 bases, there was a span of 14 bases. The CDR3: CASSRPGATYNEQFF. The CDR3 DNA reads as TGTGCCAGCAGTCGACCGGGGGCGACCTACAATGAGCAGTTCTTC. Combining the CDR3 with reference TRBV7-9 and TRBJ2-1 gives the whole variable domain DTGVSQNPRHKITKRGQNVTFRCDPISEHNRLYWYRQTLGQGPEFLTYFQNEAQLEKSRLLSDRFSAERPKGSFSTLEIQRTEQGDSAMYLCASSRPGATYNEQFFGPGTRLTVL.

This clonotype was counted many times. CDR3 sequence: CASSLNGPRTGELFF. CDR3 DNA sequence: TGCGCCAGCAGCTTGAACGGACCGAGGACCGGGGAGCTGTTTTTT. The chain uses TRBV5-1 and TRBJ2-2; D is uncertain. The CDR3 has 15 residues. CDR1 is SGHRS and CDR2 is YFSETQ in the germline V gene. V was clipped by 1 base and J by 5 bases, with 12 bases between them.

This clonotype came up a few times. This chain uses TRBV11-2 with TRBJ2-1, with D possibly TRBD1 on 7 matching bases. Germline V CDR1 and CDR2: SGHAT, FQNNGV. Deletions cut 5 bases from V and 16 bases from J, with 24 bases between. The CDR3 is 14 residues long. CDR3 in amino acids: CASSPFRDSGRGFF. In nucleotides, the CDR3 is TGTGCCAGCAGCCCCTTCCGGGACAGCGGGCGAGGATTCTTC.

This clonotype was picked up one time. The V and J genes are TRBV29-1 and TRBJ2-7; D not resolved. Germline CDR1 and CDR2: SQVTM and ANQGSEA. Between the trimmed V and J ends, which lost 3 bases and 0 bases, there was a span of 6 bases. This CDR3 comprises 12 residues. For the CDR3, the DNA is TGCAGCGTTGATTTTGGCTCCTACGAGCAGTACTTC. Amino acid sequence: CSVDFGSYEQYF.

This clonotype was seen a handful of times. This rearrangement joins TRBV24-1 to TRBJ2-3; 10 bases are a match to TRBD2. The germline gives CDR1 KGHDR, CDR2 SFDVKD. CDR3 length: 14 residues. The trim removed 4 bases at V and 10 bases at J, leaving 7 bases unmatched. CDR3 region: CATSDTGTSASQYF. CDR3 sequence (DNA): TGTGCCACCAGTGACACCGGGACTAGCGCGTCGCAGTATTTT.

This clonotype turned up a few times. This rearrangement joins TRBV7-2 to TRBJ1-1, with D unclear. Germline loops: CDR1 SGHTA, CDR2 FQGNSA. The CDR3 contains 10 residues. V lost 8 bases to trimming and J lost 11 bases, with 12 bases between them. The CDR3 DNA follows: TGTGCCAGCGGGCGGTTGGGGGCTTTCTTT. Its translation: CASGRLGAFF.

The genes are TRBV6-1 and TRBJ2-2, with 9 bases lining up with TRBD1. The CDR3 length is 15 residues. Germline V lookup: CDR1 MNHNS, CDR2 SASEGT. With V trimmed by 6 bases and J by 5 bases, 7 bases remained unmatched. The CDR3 spells CASSAPGQGTGELFF. The CDR3 DNA reads as TGTGCCAGCAGCGCTCCGGGACAGGGAACCGGGGAGCTGTTTTTT.

The V call is TRBV7-2, the J call TRBJ2-1; 7 nucleotides line up with TRBD2. This CDR3 contains 15 residues. J gave up 8 bases and V 2 bases, and 9 bases lay outside the gene matches. The germline V gene has CDR1 SGHTA and CDR2 FQGNSA. The chain's CDR3 is CASSLYGGSGDEQFF. CDR3 DNA sequence: TGTGCCAGCAGCTTATACGGGGGGTCCGGCGATGAGCAGTTCTTC. The full variable domain, in which reference TRBV7-2 and TRBJ2-1 provide the parts outside the CDR3, is GAGVSQSPSNKVTEKGKDVELRCDPISGHTALYWYRQSLGQGLEFLIYFQGNSAPDKSGLPSDRFSAERTGGSVSTLTIQRTQQEDSAVYLCASSLYGGSGDEQFFGPGTRLTVL.

The CDR3 bases are TGTGCCAGCAGCTTCGACGGACTAGCCGACCCTCGGGCAGATACGCAGTATTTT. This encodes CASSFDGLADPRADTQYF. The chain recombines TRBV11-2 with TRBJ2-3, with 8 nucleotides matching TRBD2. Germline CDR1 SGHAT, CDR2 FQNNGV. The CDR3 extends over 18 amino acids. Trimming took 3 bases from V and 4 from J; bases not matched to a gene: 15.

In its sample, this clonotype was seen a few times. V is TRBV13 and J is TRBJ1-1, with 10 bases that match TRBD1. The germline V gene encodes CDR1 PRHDT and CDR2 FYEKMQ (reference sequence). CDR3 length equals 16 residues. The J segment lost 1 base and the V segment lost 0 bases, leaving 2 bases of the junction unmatched. Written as DNA, the CDR3 is TGTGCCAGCAGCTTAGGGACAGGGGGCGCGAACACTGAAGCTTTCTTT. It yields the protein CASSLGTGGANTEAFF.